Listed below are T cell receptor beta chains from one sample, sequenced in a study of shared clonotypes between healthy human individuals. Sequencing was performed with immunoSEQ multiplex PCR; in TCRdb, only in-frame clones are kept and a portion is missing. Of about a million clones in the sample, 60% to 80% were seen once. The source material was memory CD4+ T cells from PBMCs. The source of these receptors is a man aged 18 to 30 in good health. Some clones in this sample may be carry-over from other donors' samples. Each CDR3 is given with its conserved first and last residue. The D gene is left open where the match is weak. Clone size is stated in some rows and not others, as once, few, many or a class when expanded.

J	length	V	D	size	CDR3	DNA
TRBJ2-6	15	TRBV11-2	.	.	CASSTRGAGANVLTF	TGTGCCAGCAGTACCAGGGGGGCTGGGGCCAACGTCCTGACTTTC
TRBJ1-5	13	TRBV11-2	.	.	CASSLSLGQPQHF	TGTGCCAGCAGCCTCTCCCTAGGGCAGCCCCAGCATTTT
TRBJ2-7	15	TRBV4-2	TRBD2	.	CASSQAGGGSYEQYF	TGTGCCAGCAGCCAAGCCGGGGGAGGGTCCTACGAGCAGTACTTC
TRBJ1-3	14	TRBV28	.	.	CASRLGSSGNTIYF	TGTGCCTCCAGGTTGGGAAGCTCTGGAAACACCATATATTTT
TRBJ1-5	13	TRBV9	.	.	CASSSAGGQPQHF	TGTGCCAGCAGCTCCGCGGGGGGGCAGCCCCAGCATTTT
TRBJ2-7	16	TRBV6-6	TRBD2	.	CASSYSGASGSYEQYF	TGTGCCAGCAGTTACTCGGGGGCTAGCGGGAGCTACGAGCAGTACTTC
TRBJ1-2	14	TRBV14	.	.	CASSQELGNYGYTF	TGTGCCAGCAGCCAAGAATTGGGGAACTATGGCTACACCTTC
TRBJ1-2	14	TRBV7-2	.	.	CASSLSGGLGGYTF	TGTGCCAGCAGCTTATCTGGGGGGCTAGGCGGCTACACCTTC
TRBJ2-2	16	TRBV28	.	.	CASIASTGGDTGELFF	TGTGCCAGCATTGCTTCGACGGGCGGGGACACCGGGGAGCTGTTTTTT
TRBJ2-1	15	TRBV6-1	.	.	CASRALGDNYNEQFF	TGTGCCAGCAGGGCCTTGGGGGATAACTACAATGAGCAGTTCTTC
TRBJ2-1	15	TRBV18	.	.	CASSPPAQGYNEQFF	TGTGCCAGCTCACCACCGGCCCAGGGTTACAATGAGCAGTTCTTC
TRBJ2-7	15	TRBV5-6	.	.	CASSPGTLGFYEQYF	TGTGCCAGCAGCCCCGGGACGTTGGGGTTCTACGAGCAGTACTTC
TRBJ2-5	14	TRBV2	.	.	CASSDSTPQETQYF	TGTGCCAGCAGTGACTCCACCCCCCAAGAGACCCAGTACTTC
TRBJ1-1	15	TRBV6-1	TRBD1	few	CASREAGTGGTEAFF	TGTGCCAGCAGAGAAGCCGGGACAGGGGGCACTGAAGCTTTCTTT
TRBJ1-4	15	TRBV28	TRBD1	.	CASRGAGTGREKLFF	TGTGCCAGCAGAGGAGCCGGGACAGGGCGTGAAAAACTGTTTTTT
TRBJ1-1	17	TRBV27	.	.	CASSSFVRSRREVGAFF	TGTGCCAGCAGCTCTTTCGTTCGGAGTCGCCGAGAAGTTGGAGCTTTCTTT
TRBJ2-7	16	TRBV7-6	.	once	CASSLVSGEDSYEQYF	TGTGCCAGCAGCTTAGTTTCCGGGGAAGATTCCTACGAGCAGTACTTC
TRBJ2-5	14	TRBV5-4	TRBD2	.	CASSLDGTSQAQYF	TGTGCCAGCAGCTTGGACGGGACTAGCCAGGCCCAGTACTTC
TRBJ2-2	17	TRBV18	.	.	CASSQNPTRANTGELFF	TGTGCCAGCTCACAAAACCCGACCCGCGCGAACACCGGGGAGCTGTTTTTT
TRBJ1-3	13	TRBV29-1	TRBD1	many	CSVNRGSGNTIYF	TGCAGCGTTAACAGGGGCTCTGGAAACACCATATATTTT
TRBJ2-1	17	TRBV5-4	TRBD2	.	CASSRTSGRSSYNEQFF	TGTGCCAGCAGCCGGACTAGCGGGAGGAGCTCCTACAATGAGCAGTTCTTC
TRBJ2-5	16	TRBV5-1	.	.	CASSLGGLNIQETQYF	TGCGCCAGCAGCTTGGGTGGATTAAACATACAAGAGACCCAGTACTTC
TRBJ2-7	16	TRBV25-1	TRBD2	.	CASSELSGRAGSEQYF	TGTGCCAGCAGTGAACTGAGCGGGAGGGCCGGGTCCGAGCAGTACTTC
TRBJ1-1	13	TRBV19	.	few	CASSDTGSTEAFF	TGTGCCAGTAGCGATACAGGGAGCACTGAAGCTTTCTTT
TRBJ2-5	15	TRBV5-1	TRBD2	.	CASRKGLAGGETQYF	TGCGCCAGCAGAAAAGGACTAGCGGGAGGGGAGACCCAGTACTTC
TRBJ1-2	13	TRBV27	.	.	CASSLYGSLRYTF	TGTGCCAGCAGTTTATATGGCTCCCTACGGTACACCTTC
TRBJ2-7	14	TRBV18	.	medium-sized	CASSRGAGTYEQYF	TGTGCCAGCTCACGGGGGGCGGGGACCTACGAGCAGTACTTC
TRBJ1-1	14	TRBV4-1	.	few	CASSQAGVNTEAFF	TGCGCCAGCAGCCAAGCCGGTGTGAACACTGAAGCTTTCTTT
TRBJ2-2	16	TRBV2	.	.	CASRGGGQEGTGELFF	TGTGCCAGCAGGGGAGGGGGACAGGAGGGGACCGGGGAGCTGTTTTTT
TRBJ2-5	12	TRBV19	.	.	CASIGAMGTQYF	TGTGCCAGTATAGGGGCAATGGGGACCCAGTACTTC
TRBJ1-1	16	TRBV18	.	few	CASQTAIQGPNTEAFF	TGTGCCAGCCAAACCGCCATCCAGGGGCCCAACACTGAAGCTTTCTTT